The next 4 T cell receptor beta chains were all read from a single sample in a study of vaccination effects on CD4 cells after COVID-19. No antigen is known for these receptors. Sequencing was preceded by expansion of antigen-specific CD4+ T cells with viral peptide pools in the ViraFEST assay. Culture proceeded for nine to eleven days, and CD4+ T cells were then isolated. Absence of prior SARS-CoV-2 infection characterized the vaccine recipients, who showed negative nucleocapsid antibodies. Repertoires were generated with immunoSEQ multiplex PCR, while TCRdb's copy carries only in-frame clones and drops some. Of about 63,000 clones in the sample, over 70% were seen once. Sequencing used CD4+ T cells from PBMCs cultured with HCoV-OC43 spike peptides, obtained before COVID-19 vaccination. Subset described: HCoV-OC43 spike overlapping peptide pool stimulation. These receptors originate from a human donor who received a COVID-19 vaccine.

The chain uses TRBV7-2 and TRBJ1-5; D unclear. Trimming removed 2 bases at V and 2 bases at J, with 7 bases between. Germline CDR1 and CDR2: SGHTA and FQGNSA. The CDR3 length is 14 residues. The CDR3 DNA reads as TGTGCCAGCAGCTTATCGAGCGGCAATCAGCCCCAGCATTTT. This translates into CASSLSSGNQPQHF.

The chain links TRBV3-1 (or the pseudogene TRBV3-2) to TRBJ2-5; possible D gene TRBD2, 7 bases. The CDR3 is 15 amino acids. Germline CDR1 and CDR2: LGHDT and YNNKEL (reference sequence). The germline V and J ends were trimmed by 4 bases and 6 bases, with 18 bases remaining between them. The CDR3 DNA reads TGTGCCAGCAGCCGACAACCGGGGGGCGGAAAGACCCAGTACTTC. This sequence encodes CASSRQPGGGKTQYF.

The J gene is TRBJ1-6, the V gene TRBV5-5; D is unresolved. V was trimmed by 4 bases and J by 4 bases, leaving 9 bases between them. CDR3 length: 14 amino acids. CDR1 and CDR2 from the germline V gene are SGHKS and YYEKEE (reference sequence). DNA of the CDR3: TGTGCCAGCAGCCCGCCCCCGTATAATTCACCCCTCCACTTT. Translating it yields CASSPPPYNSPLHF.

This chain joins TRBV14 and TRBJ1-2; 8 bases agree with TRBD1. The V gene end was trimmed by 6 bases and the J gene end by 3 bases; junction bases not matched to a gene: 3. The CDR3 runs 13 residues. The V gene's germline CDR1 is SGHDN and CDR2 FVKESK. The CDR3 DNA reads as TGTGCCAGCAGTCCGGACAGGGACTATGGCTACACCTTC. Encoded protein: CASSPDRDYGYTF.